The clone carrying this T cell receptor beta chain was recorded only once. Assay: immunoSEQ multiplex PCR; the TCRdb copy retains only in-frame clones and omits some. Of about 160,000 clones listed, 90% to 95% are singletons. The length of the CDR3 is 14 residues. Germline V lookup: CDR1 SGHDN, CDR2 FVKESK. The V end was cut by 3 bases, the J end by 3 bases, with 10 bases between. The source of the sample is a study of T cell responses to AZD1222 COVID-19 vaccine. The V call is TRBV14, the J call TRBJ2-3, with D uncertain. The TCR sequence derives from an adult in good health. This sample comprised peripheral blood, obtained on day 0 of AZD1222 vaccination. CDR3 nucleotides: TGTGCCAGCAGCCAGCTCATCCAGACAGATACGCAGTATTTT. Its protein product is CASSQLIQTDTQYF.